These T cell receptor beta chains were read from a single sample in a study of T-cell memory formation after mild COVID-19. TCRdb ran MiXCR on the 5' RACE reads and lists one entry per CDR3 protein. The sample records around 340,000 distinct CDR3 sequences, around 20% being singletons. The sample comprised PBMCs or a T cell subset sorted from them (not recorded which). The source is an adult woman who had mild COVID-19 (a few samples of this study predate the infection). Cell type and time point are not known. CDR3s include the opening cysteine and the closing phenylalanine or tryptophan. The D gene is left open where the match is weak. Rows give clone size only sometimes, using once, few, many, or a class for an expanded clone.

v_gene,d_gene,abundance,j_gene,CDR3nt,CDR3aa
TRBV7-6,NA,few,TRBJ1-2,TGTGCCAGCAGCTTAGAAACAGGGTCATTGCCCAGCTTC,CASSLETGSLPSF
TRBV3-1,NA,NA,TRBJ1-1,TGTGCCAGCAGGGTCGGCTCTGAAGCTTTCTTT,CASRVGSEAFF
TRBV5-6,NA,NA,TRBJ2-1,TGTGCCAGCAGCTTGGCGGGCAGATACAATGAGCAGTTCTTC,CASSLAGRYNEQFF
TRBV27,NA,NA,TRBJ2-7,TGTGCCAGCAGTTTATCGCGGGAAAACGAGCAGTACTTC,CASSLSRENEQYF
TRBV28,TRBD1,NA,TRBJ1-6,TGTGCCAGCAGCCGCCTCGACAGGGATTATTCACCCCTCCACTTT,CASSRLDRDYSPLHF
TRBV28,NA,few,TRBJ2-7,TGTGCCAGCAGTGACAGGCGAGCCTACGAGCAGTACTTC,CASSDRRAYEQYF
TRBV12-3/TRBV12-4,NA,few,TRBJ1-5,TGTGCCAGCAGTCCAGGGGTGGGCGTCCAGCCCCAGCATTTT,CASSPGVGVQPQHF
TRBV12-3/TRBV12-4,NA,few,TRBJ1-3,TGTGCCAGCAGTCCTTCCGGGACGCAAATCTCTGGAAACACCATATATTTT,CASSPSGTQISGNTIYF
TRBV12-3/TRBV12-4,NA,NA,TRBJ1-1,TGTGCCAGCACCTATGGCTCGGAAGCTTTCTTT,CASTYGSEAFF
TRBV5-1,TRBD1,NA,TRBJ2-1,TGCGCCAGCAGTGGACCCGGGACAGGAATCTACAATGAGCAGTTCTTC,CASSGPGTGIYNEQFF
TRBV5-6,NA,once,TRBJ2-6,TGTGCCAGCAGCCCCGGTGGAGGCAACGTCCTGACTTTC,CASSPGGGNVLTF
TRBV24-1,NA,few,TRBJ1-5,TGTGCCACCAGTGGTATCGATCAGCCCCAGCATTTT,CATSGIDQPQHF
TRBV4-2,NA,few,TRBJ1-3,TGTGCCAGCAGCCAAGAGCGGGTCTCGGCAGGGGCCTCTGGTGGAAACACCATATATTTT,CASSQERVSAGASGGNTIYF
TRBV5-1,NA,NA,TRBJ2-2,TGCGCCAGCAGCTTGGTTTCGGACCTGGCCGGGGAGCTGTTTTTT,CASSLVSDLAGELFF
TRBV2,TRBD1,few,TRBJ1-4,TGTGCCAGCAGTGAAGAACAGGGGTCAGGAAAACTGTTTTTT,CASSEEQGSGKLFF
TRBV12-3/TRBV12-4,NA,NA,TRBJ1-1,TGTGCCAGCAGTCCAGACAAGGTTATAATGATCACTGAAGCTTTCTTT,CASSPDKVIMITEAFF
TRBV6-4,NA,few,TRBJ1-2,TGTGCCAGCAGTGACACAGGGAACTATGGCTACACCTTC,CASSDTGNYGYTF
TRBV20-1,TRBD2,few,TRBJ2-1,TGCAGTGCTAGATCGACTAGCGGGGATTACAATGAGCAGTTCTTC,CSARSTSGDYNEQFF
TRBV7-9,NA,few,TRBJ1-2,TGTGCCAGCAGCTTAGACTGGGCCGGCTATGGCTACACCTTC,CASSLDWAGYGYTF
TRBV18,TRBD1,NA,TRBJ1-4,TGTGCCAGCTCCAAAACAGGGGGCGCAACTAATGAAAAACTGTTTTTT,CASSKTGGATNEKLFF
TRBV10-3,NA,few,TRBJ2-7,TGTGCCATCAGTGAGACCTATCCGACAGGTCGCACCTACGAGCAGTACTTC,CAISETYPTGRTYEQYF
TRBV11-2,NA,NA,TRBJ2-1,TGTGCCAGCAGCTTGTGGGGTCGGTTTCCCAATGAGCAGTTCTTC,CASSLWGRFPNEQFF
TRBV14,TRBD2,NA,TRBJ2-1,TGTGCCAGCAGCCAACTAACGGCTAGCGGGGCTTACAATGAGCAGTTCTTC,CASSQLTASGAYNEQFF
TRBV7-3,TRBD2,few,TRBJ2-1,TGTGCCAGCAGCTTGGGACTAGCGGGAGCGTCCGAGCAGTTCTTC,CASSLGLAGASEQFF
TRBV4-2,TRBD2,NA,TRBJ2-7,TGTGCCAGCAGCCAAGAGGGGGGGACTGCGAGGGAGCAGTACTTC,CASSQEGGTAREQYF
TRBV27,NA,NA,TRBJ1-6,TGTGCCAGCAGTTTGGGCCCTTTTAGTGTGGCCCCGAACTATAATTCACCCCTCCACTTT,CASSLGPFSVAPNYNSPLHF
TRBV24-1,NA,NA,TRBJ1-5,TGTGCCACCAGTGACTCCGGAGGACGTCAGCCCCAGCATTTT,CATSDSGGRQPQHF
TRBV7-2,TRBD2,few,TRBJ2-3,TGTGCCAGCAGCTTAGCTATGACTAGCGCAGATACGCAGTATTTT,CASSLAMTSADTQYF
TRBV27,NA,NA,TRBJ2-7,TGTGCCAGCCGTAAAAGGGGGAGCTCCTACGAGCAGTACTTC,CASRKRGSSYEQYF
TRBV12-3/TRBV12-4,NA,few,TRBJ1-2,TGTGCCAGCAGCCTGGTAGGCACGGACTATGGCTACACCTTC,CASSLVGTDYGYTF
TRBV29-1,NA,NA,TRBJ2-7,TGCAGCTTGGAGGGAGACAGGAGCTCCTACGAGCAGTACTTC,CSLEGDRSSYEQYF
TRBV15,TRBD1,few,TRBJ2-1,TGTGCCACCAGCACGGACAGGGGGAGCTACAATGAGCAGTTCTTC,CATSTDRGSYNEQFF
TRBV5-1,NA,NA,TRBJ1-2,TGCGCCAGCAGCGACAGAGGACCCGAGGGTGGGCGTTCGTTC,CASSDRGPEGGRSF
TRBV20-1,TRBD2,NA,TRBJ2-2,TGCAGTGCTACCCTAGCGGGGATGAACACCGGGGAGCTGTTTTTT,CSATLAGMNTGELFF
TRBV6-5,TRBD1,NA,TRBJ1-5,TGTGCCAGCAGCCCGACAGGGAGTCAGCCCCAGCATTTT,CASSPTGSQPQHF
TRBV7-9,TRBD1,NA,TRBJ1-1,TGTGCCAGCAGCGCCCCCGGGACAGTCGCGAACACTGAAGCTTTCTTT,CASSAPGTVANTEAFF
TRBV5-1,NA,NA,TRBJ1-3,TGCGCCAGCAGCGACAACCCGGGGGGCTCTGGAAACACCATATATTTT,CASSDNPGGSGNTIYF
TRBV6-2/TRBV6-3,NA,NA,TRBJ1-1,TGTGCCAGCAGTTCCCCGGGGCATGAAGCTTTCTTT,CASSSPGHEAFF
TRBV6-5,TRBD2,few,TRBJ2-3,TGTGCCAGCAGCTACGGACTAGCGGGGGACATGCAGTATTTT,CASSYGLAGDMQYF
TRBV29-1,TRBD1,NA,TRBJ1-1,TGCAGCGTTGTGGACAGGGGGGCTTTCTTT,CSVVDRGAFF
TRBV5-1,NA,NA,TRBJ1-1,TGCGCCAGCAGAATGGGACAGAACACTGAAGCTTTCTTT,CASRMGQNTEAFF
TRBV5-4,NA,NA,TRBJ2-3,TGTGCCAGCAGCTTGTCCAAGCTAGCCCCCAGCACAGATACGCAGTATTTT,CASSLSKLAPSTDTQYF
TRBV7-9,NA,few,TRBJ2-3,TGTGCCAGCAGCTACGTGAGGGGAATGAGCACAGATACGCAGTATTTT,CASSYVRGMSTDTQYF
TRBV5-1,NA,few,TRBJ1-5,TGCGCCAGCAGCTTGGGACCGAAGGGCAATCAGCCCCAGCATTTT,CASSLGPKGNQPQHF
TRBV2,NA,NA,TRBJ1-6,TGTGCCAGCAGTGAACAGCGTGCACCCCTCCACTTT,CASSEQRAPLHF
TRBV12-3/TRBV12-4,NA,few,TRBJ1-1,TGTGCCAGCAGTTCTTGGGGGGACCAAGCTTTCTTT,CASSSWGDQAFF
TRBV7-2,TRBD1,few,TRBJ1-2,TGTGCCAGCAGCTTGGACAGGGTAAAAGGCTACACCTTC,CASSLDRVKGYTF
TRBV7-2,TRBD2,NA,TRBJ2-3,TGTGCCAGCAGCCCCGGGACTAGCGGGAGCCATCGGGGCACAGATACGCAGTATTTT,CASSPGTSGSHRGTDTQYF
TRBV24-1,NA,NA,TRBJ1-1,TGTGCCACCAGGGGCCCGGGGGGAAGGCGGACTGAAGCTTTCTTT,CATRGPGGRRTEAFF
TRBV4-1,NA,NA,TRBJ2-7,TGCGCCAGCAGCCAAGACCGGGGACGGAGAAGCTCCTACGAGCAGTACTTC,CASSQDRGRRSSYEQYF
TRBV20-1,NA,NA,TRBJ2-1,TGCAGTGCTAGACGGGCCGCCTTTGAGCAGTTCTTC,CSARRAAFEQFF
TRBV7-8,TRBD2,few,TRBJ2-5,TGTGCCAGCAGGCCTTGGGGAAGCGGGGAAGAGACCCAGTACTTC,CASRPWGSGEETQYF
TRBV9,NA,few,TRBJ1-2,TGTGCCAGCAGCGTAGACAGAAACTATGGCTACACCTTC,CASSVDRNYGYTF
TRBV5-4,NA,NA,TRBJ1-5,TGTGCCAGCAGCTTGGACACCAATCAGCCCCAGCATTTT,CASSLDTNQPQHF
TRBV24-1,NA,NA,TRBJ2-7,TGTGCCACCAGTGGGGTCGACTACGAGCAGTACTTC,CATSGVDYEQYF
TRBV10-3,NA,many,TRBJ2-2,TGTGCCATCAGTGCACGAGGTTCCCCGACCGGGGAGCTGTTTTTT,CAISARGSPTGELFF
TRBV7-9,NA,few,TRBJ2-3,TGTGCCAGCAGCTTAGATCTGCTAGATACGCAGTATTTT,CASSLDLLDTQYF